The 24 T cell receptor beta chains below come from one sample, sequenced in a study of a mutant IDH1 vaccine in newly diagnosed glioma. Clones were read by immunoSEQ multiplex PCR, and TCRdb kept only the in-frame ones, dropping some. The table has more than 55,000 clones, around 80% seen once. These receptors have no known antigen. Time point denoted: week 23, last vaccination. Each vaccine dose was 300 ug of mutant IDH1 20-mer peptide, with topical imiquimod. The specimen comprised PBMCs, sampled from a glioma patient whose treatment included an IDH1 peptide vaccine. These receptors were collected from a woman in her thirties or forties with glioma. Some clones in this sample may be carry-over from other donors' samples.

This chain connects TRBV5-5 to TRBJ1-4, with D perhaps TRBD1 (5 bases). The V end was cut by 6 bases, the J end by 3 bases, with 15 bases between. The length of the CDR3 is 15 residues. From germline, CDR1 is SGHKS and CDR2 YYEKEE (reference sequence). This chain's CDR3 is CASTPTGLPNEKLFF. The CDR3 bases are TGTGCCAGCACCCCTACGGGGCTGCCTAATGAAAAACTGTTTTTT.

The CDR3 loop reads CASSFSEVGYEQYF. The CDR3 DNA sequence: TGTGCCAGCAGCTTCAGTGAGGTTGGGTACGAGCAGTACTTC. The chain combines TRBV7-9 with TRBJ2-7; D is uncertain. Trimming left V 3 bases short and J 4 bases short, with 13 bases between. Germline CDR1 SEHNR, CDR2 FQNEAQ (reference sequence). The CDR3 extends over 14 amino acids.

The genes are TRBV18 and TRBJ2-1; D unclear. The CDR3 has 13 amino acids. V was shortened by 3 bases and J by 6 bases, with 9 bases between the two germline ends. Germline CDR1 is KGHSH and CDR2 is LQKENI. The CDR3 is CASSPLTTNEQFF. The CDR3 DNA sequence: TGTGCCAGCTCACCTTTGACCACCAATGAGCAGTTCTTC.

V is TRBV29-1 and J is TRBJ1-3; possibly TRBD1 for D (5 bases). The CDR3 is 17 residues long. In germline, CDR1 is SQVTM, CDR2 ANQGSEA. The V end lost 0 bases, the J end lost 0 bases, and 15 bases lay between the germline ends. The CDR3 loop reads CSVEDRGRASSGNTIYF. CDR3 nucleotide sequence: TGCAGCGTTGAAGATCGAGGCAGGGCAAGCTCTGGAAACACCATATATTTT.

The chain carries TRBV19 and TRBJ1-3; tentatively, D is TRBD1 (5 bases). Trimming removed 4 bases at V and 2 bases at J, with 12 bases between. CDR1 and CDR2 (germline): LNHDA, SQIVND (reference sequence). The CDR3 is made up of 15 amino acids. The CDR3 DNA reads TGTGCCAGTAGTAAGGCCAGGGTTGCTGGAAACACCATATATTTT. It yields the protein CASSKARVAGNTIYF.

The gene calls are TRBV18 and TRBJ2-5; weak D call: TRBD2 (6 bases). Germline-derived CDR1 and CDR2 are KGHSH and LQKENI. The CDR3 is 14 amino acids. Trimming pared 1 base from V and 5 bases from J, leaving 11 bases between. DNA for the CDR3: TGTGCCAGCTCACCACTTGCTGCGGGGGAGACCCAGTACTTC. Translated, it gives CASSPLAAGETQYF. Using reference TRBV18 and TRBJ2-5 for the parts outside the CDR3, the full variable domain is NAGVMQNPRHLVRRRGQEARLRCSPMKGHSHVYWYRQLPEEGLKFMVYLQKENIIDESGMPKERFSAEFPKEGPSILRIQQVVRGDSAAYFCASSPLAAGETQYFGPGTRLLVL.

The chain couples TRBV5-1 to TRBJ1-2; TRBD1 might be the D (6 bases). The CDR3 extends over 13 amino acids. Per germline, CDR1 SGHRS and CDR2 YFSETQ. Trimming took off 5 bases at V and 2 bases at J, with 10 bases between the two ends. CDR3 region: CASRADSNYGYTF. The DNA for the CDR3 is TGCGCCAGCAGAGCGGACAGCAACTATGGCTACACCTTC.

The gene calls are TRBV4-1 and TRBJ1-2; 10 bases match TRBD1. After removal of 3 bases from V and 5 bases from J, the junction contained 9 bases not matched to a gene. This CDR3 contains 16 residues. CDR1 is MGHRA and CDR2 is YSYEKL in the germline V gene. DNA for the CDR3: TGCGCCAGCAGCCATACGGGACAGGGGAAGGGTTATGGCTACACCTTC. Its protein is CASSHTGQGKGYGYTF.

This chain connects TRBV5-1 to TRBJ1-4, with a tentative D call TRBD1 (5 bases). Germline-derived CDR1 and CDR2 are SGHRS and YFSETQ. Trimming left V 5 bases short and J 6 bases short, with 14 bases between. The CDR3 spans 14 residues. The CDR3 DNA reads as TGCGCCAGCAGTCCGACAGCTGCGGATGAAAAACTGTTTTTT. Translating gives CASSPTAADEKLFF.

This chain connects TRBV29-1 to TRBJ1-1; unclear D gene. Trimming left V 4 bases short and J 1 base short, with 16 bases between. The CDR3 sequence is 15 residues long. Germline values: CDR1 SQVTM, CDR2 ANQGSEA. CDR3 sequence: CSVGWRFLRNTEAFF. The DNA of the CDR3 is TGCAGCGTTGGATGGAGATTTCTAAGGAACACTGAAGCTTTCTTT.

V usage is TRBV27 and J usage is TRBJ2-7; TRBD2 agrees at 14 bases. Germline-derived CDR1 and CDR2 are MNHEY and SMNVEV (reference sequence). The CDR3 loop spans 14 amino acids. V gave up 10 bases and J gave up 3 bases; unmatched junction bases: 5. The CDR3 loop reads CATGGLAGGYEQYF. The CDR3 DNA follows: TGTGCCACTGGCGGACTAGCGGGGGGCTACGAGCAGTACTTC.

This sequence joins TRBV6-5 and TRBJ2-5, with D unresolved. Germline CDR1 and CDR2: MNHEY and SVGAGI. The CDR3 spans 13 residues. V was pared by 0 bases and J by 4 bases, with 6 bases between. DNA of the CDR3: TGTGCCAGCAGTTACTCGCTAACAGAGACCCAGTACTTC. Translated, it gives CASSYSLTETQYF.

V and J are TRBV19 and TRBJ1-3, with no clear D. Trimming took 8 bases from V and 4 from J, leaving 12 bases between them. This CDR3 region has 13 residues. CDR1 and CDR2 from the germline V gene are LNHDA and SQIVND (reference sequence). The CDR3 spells CASSPAVGNTIYF. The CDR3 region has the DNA TGTGCCAGTTCCCCGGCTGTAGGAAACACCATATATTTT. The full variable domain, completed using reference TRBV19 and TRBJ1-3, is DGGITQSPKYLFRKEGQNVTLSCEQNLNHDAMYWYRQDPGQGLRLIYYSQIVNDFQKGDIAEGYSVSREKKESFPLTVTSAQKNPTAFYLCASSPAVGNTIYFGEGSWLTVV.

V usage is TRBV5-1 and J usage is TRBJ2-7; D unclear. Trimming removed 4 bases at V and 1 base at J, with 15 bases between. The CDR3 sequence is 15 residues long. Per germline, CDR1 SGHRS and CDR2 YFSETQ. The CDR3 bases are TGCGCCAGCAGCCTGGCTATTGACGGATCCTACGAGCAGTACTTC. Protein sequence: CASSLAIDGSYEQYF.

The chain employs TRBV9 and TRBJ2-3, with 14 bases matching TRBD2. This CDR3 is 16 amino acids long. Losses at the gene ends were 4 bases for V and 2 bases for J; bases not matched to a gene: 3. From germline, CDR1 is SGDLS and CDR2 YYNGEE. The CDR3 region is CASSPGLAGATDTQYF. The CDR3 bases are TGTGCCAGCAGCCCGGGACTAGCGGGGGCCACAGATACGCAGTATTTT.

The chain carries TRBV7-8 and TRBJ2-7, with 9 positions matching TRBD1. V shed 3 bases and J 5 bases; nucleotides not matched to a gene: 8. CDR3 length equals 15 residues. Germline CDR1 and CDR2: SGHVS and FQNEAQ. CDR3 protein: CASSFAWTGVNEQYF. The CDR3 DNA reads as TGTGCCAGCAGCTTCGCGTGGACAGGGGTTAACGAGCAGTACTTC.

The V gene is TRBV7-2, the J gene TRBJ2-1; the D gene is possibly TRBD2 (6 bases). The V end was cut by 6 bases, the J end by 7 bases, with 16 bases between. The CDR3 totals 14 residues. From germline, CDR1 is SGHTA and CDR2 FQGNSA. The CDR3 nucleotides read TGTGCCAGCAGACCTCGACTAGTAGGGAATGAGCAGTTCTTC. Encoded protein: CASRPRLVGNEQFF.

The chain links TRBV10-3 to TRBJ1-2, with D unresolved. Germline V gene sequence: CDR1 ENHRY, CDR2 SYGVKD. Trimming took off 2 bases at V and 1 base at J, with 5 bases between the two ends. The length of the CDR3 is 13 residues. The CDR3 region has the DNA TGTGCCATCAGTGAGGGGCATAACTATGGCTACACCTTC. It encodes CAISEGHNYGYTF.

This CDR3 is CTLPDSNQPQHF. CDR3 in DNA: TGTACCCTACCGGATAGCAATCAGCCCCAGCATTTT. The chain recombines TRBV6-4 with TRBJ1-5; no reliable D call. The germline V gene encodes CDR1 MRHNA and CDR2 SNTAGT. The CDR3 is 12 amino acids.

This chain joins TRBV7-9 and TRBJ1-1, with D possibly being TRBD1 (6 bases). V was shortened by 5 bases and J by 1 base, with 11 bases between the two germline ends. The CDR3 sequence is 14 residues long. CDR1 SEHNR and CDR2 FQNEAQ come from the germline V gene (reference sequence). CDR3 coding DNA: TGTGCCAGCAGCGACCGGGACACGAACACTGAAGCTTTCTTT. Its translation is CASSDRDTNTEAFF.

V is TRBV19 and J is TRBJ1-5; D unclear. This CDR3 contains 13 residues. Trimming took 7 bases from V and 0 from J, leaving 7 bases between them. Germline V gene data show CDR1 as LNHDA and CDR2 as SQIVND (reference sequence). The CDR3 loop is CASTRYSNQPQHF. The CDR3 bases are TGTGCCAGTACAAGGTATAGCAATCAGCCCCAGCATTTT.

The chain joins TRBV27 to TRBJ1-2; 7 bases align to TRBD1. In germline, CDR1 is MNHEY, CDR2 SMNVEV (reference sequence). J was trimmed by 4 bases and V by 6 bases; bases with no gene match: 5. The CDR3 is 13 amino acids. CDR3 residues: CASRLTGSYGYTF. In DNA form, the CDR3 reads TGTGCCAGCAGGTTGACAGGGTCCTATGGCTACACCTTC.

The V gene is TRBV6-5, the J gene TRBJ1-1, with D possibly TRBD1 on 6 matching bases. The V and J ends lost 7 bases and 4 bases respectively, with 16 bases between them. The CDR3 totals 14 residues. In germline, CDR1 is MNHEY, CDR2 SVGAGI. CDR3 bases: TGTGCCAGCAACCTAGGGGGGGAGGGCACTGAAGCTTTCTTT. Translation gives CASNLGGEGTEAFF.

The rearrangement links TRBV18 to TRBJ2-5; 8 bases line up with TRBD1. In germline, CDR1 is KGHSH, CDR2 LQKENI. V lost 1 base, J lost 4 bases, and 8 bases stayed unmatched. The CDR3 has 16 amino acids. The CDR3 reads CASSPREDRARETQYF. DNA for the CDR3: TGTGCCAGCTCACCACGGGAGGACAGGGCAAGAGAGACCCAGTACTTC. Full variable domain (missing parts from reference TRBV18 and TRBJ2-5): NAGVMQNPRHLVRRRGQEARLRCSPMKGHSHVYWYRQLPEEGLKFMVYLQKENIIDESGMPKERFSAEFPKEGPSILRIQQVVRGDSAAYFCASSPREDRARETQYFGPGTRLLVL.